These T cell receptor beta chains were read from a single sample in a study of graft-versus-host responses after intestinal transplantation. The antigens these receptors bind are not known. Using immunoSEQ multiplex PCR, the repertoire was profiled, and TCRdb retains in-frame clones only, with some absent. The table shows 150,000 or so clones, with around nine tenths occurring only once. Material: unstimulated CD4+ T cells sorted from spleen or lymph node cells, obtained before intestinal transplant. These receptors came from a human donor who received an intestinal transplant. The CDR3 runs from the conserved cysteine through the conserved F or W. D genes are given only for firm matches. The size field is filled for only some rows; it gives once, few, many or a size class.

D gene	clone size	V gene	J gene	CDR3 protein	CDR3 DNA
NA	once	TRBV5-1	TRBJ1-2	CASSLWGAGPANYGYTF	TGCGCCAGCAGCTTGTGGGGGGCAGGGCCAGCTAACTATGGCTACACCTTC
TRBD2	NA	TRBV5-1	TRBJ2-1	CASSSTIAGETEQFF	TGCGCCAGCAGCTCCACCATAGCGGGAGAGACTGAGCAGTTCTTC
NA	NA	TRBV28	TRBJ1-3	CASSRYAGLGNTIYF	TGTGCCAGCAGTCGCTACGCAGGATTAGGAAACACCATATATTTT
TRBD1	NA	TRBV19	TRBJ1-4	CASSLGQGDEKLFF	TGTGCCAGTAGTCTGGGACAGGGAGATGAAAAACTGTTTTTT
TRBD2	NA	TRBV6-5	TRBJ2-7	CASTVTSGTYEQYF	TGTGCCAGCACTGTGACTAGCGGGACCTACGAGCAGTACTTC
NA	NA	TRBV5-1	TRBJ2-3	CASSFSDGFRTDTQYF	TGCGCCAGCAGCTTCTCGGACGGATTCAGAACAGATACGCAGTATTTT
TRBD2	once	TRBV30	TRBJ2-1	CAWRQAGGPGYEQFF	TGTGCCTGGAGACAAGCGGGAGGGCCAGGCTATGAGCAGTTCTTC
NA	NA	TRBV5-6	TRBJ2-4	CASSSLQSLAKNIQYF	TGTGCCAGCAGCTCTCTTCAAAGTTTAGCCAAAAACATTCAGTACTTC
NA	NA	TRBV28	TRBJ1-1	CASLSAPLRLSTEAFF	TGTGCCAGCCTGAGTGCGCCTCTCCGGTTGAGCACTGAAGCTTTCTTT
TRBD2	NA	TRBV4-1	TRBJ2-4	CASSQREGLKNIQYF	TGCGCCAGCAGCCAGAGGGAGGGGTTGAAAAACATTCAGTACTTC
TRBD2	once	TRBV23-1	TRBJ2-1	CASRLPGTSGPFSYNEQFF	TGCGCCAGCAGACTTCCCGGGACTAGCGGGCCCTTCTCCTACAATGAGCAGTTCTTC
NA	NA	TRBV19	TRBJ2-1	CASKAGLSYNEQFF	TGTGCCAGTAAGGCAGGGCTCTCCTACAATGAGCAGTTCTTC
TRBD1	NA	TRBV19	TRBJ1-5	CASSIDRVQPQHF	TGTGCCAGTAGCATCGACAGGGTCCAGCCCCAGCATTTT
NA	NA	TRBV19	TRBJ2-7	CASSDRTYEQYF	TGTGCCAGTAGTGACAGGACCTACGAGCAGTACTTC
NA	NA	TRBV6-5	TRBJ1-1	CASSYSGVPDTEAFF	TGTGCCAGCAGTTACTCGGGGGTTCCGGACACTGAAGCTTTCTTT
NA	NA	TRBV6-1	TRBJ2-7	CASSGAGYEQYF	TGTGCCAGCAGTGGCGCGGGCTACGAGCAGTACTTC
NA	NA	TRBV6-5	TRBJ2-2	CASRRDFWNTGELFF	TGTGCCAGCAGAAGGGACTTTTGGAACACCGGGGAGCTGTTTTTT
NA	NA	TRBV29-1	TRBJ2-5	CSVGGAGHQETQYF	TGCAGCGTTGGAGGGGCGGGCCACCAAGAGACCCAGTACTTC
TRBD1	NA	TRBV10-3	TRBJ2-6	CAISKAQTGKGSGANVLTF	TGTGCCATCAGCAAGGCCCAGACAGGGAAGGGCTCTGGGGCCAACGTCCTGACTTTC
TRBD2	NA	TRBV7-2	TRBJ2-7	CASSFPTSGTREQYF	TGTGCCAGCAGCTTTCCGACTAGCGGGACGAGGGAGCAGTACTTC
NA	NA	TRBV28	TRBJ2-7	CATRGAGDGYEQYF	TGTGCCACCCGAGGGGCAGGGGATGGCTACGAGCAGTACTTC
TRBD1	NA	TRBV4-1	TRBJ2-7	CASSPSRTGAYEQYF	TGCGCCAGCAGCCCAAGTCGGACAGGGGCCTACGAGCAGTACTTC
NA	NA	TRBV5-6	TRBJ2-7	CASSLVVVGHTYEQYF	TGTGCCAGCAGCTTGGTAGTCGTGGGGCACACCTACGAGCAGTACTTC